The rows below give T cell receptor beta chains drawn from one sample of a study of blood T cells in healthy people across ages. From the 5' RACE reads, TCRdb called clonotypes with MiXCR, one entry per CDR3 protein. The table has 1.8 million or so distinct CDR3 sequences, about two fifths seen once. Sequencing was done on a sample of blood. The receptors come from a human donor in good health. CDR3s include the opening cysteine and the closing phenylalanine or tryptophan. A D gene is named only where the DNA matches it firmly. Clone size is stated in some rows and not others, as once, few, many or a class when expanded.

clone_size d_call j_call v_call cdr3_nt cdr3_aa
many . TRBJ1-6 TRBV7-2 TGTGCCAGCGGGCCATTCGGACGTAATAATTCACCCCTCCACTTT CASGPFGRNNSPLHF
few . TRBJ2-7 TRBV7-2 TGTGCCAGCAGCTTAGGGCCCCAAAACTACGAGCAGTACTTC CASSLGPQNYEQYF
many . TRBJ1-5 TRBV7-2 TGTGCCAGCAGCTTAAGGTCGGGTGCCAATCAGCCCCAGCATTTT CASSLRSGANQPQHF
. . TRBJ2-1 TRBV5-1 TGCGCCAGCAGCTTGGAAGCGGATACTACCCTCAATGAGCAGTTCTTC CASSLEADTTLNEQFF
. . TRBJ2-7 TRBV4-3 TGCGCCAGCAGCTATACACAGGGTCCCTACGAGCAGTACTTC CASSYTQGPYEQYF
. . TRBJ1-5 TRBV5-6 TGTGCCAGCAGCTTTGGTAAGATCAATCAGCCCCAGCATTTT CASSFGKINQPQHF
few TRBD2 TRBJ2-1 TRBV5-1 TGCGCCAGCAGCCCAACTGGGACTAGCGGTTCGAATGAGCAGTTCTTC CASSPTGTSGSNEQFF
few . TRBJ2-1 TRBV12-3/TRBV12-4 TGTGCCAGCAGTTTAAGTTCCTTTGGGGGTGAGCAGTTCTTC CASSLSSFGGEQFF
. TRBD1 TRBJ1-5 TRBV6-2/TRBV6-3 TGTGCCAGCAGTTACAGGGGGCTGAGCAATCAGCCCCAGCATTTT CASSYRGLSNQPQHF
. . TRBJ1-2 TRBV7-2 TGTGCCAGCAGCACGGACATTTCGGCTAACTATGGCTACACCTTC CASSTDISANYGYTF
few TRBD1 TRBJ2-3 TRBV12-3/TRBV12-4 TGTGCCAGCAGTTTCGTAAAAGGACAGGCAGATACGCAGTATTTT CASSFVKGQADTQYF
few TRBD2 TRBJ2-7 TRBV4-2 TGTGCCAGCAGCCAAGGGATCGGGGGGGTATCCTACGAGCAGTACTTC CASSQGIGGVSYEQYF
once . TRBJ2-7 TRBV6-2/TRBV6-3 TGTGCCAGCAGGCTTAGGACAGACCCCTACGAGCAGTACTTC CASRLRTDPYEQYF
many . TRBJ2-5 TRBV29-1 TGCAGCGACCGGGACCAACACCAAGAGACCCAGTACTTC CSDRDQHQETQYF
. . TRBJ1-2 TRBV20-1 TGCAGTGCTAGAGCCCCGGTGGACTATGGCTACACCTTC CSARAPVDYGYTF
few . TRBJ2-3 TRBV7-2 TGTGCCAGCAGCTTATCCGGGGTGGCAGATACGCAGTATTTT CASSLSGVADTQYF
. . TRBJ2-5 TRBV11-2 TGTACCAGCACCATAACCAGCTCCTATGAGCAGTACTTC CTSTITSSYEQYF
. . TRBJ1-5 TRBV28 TGTGCCAGCAGTCTTCGGGGCCCTAGCAGTCAGCCCCAGCATTTT CASSLRGPSSQPQHF